This record concerns one TCR beta chain sequence. These data belong to a study of T cells expressing NK-cell markers. The CDR3 runs to 14 residues. The germline V gene has CDR1 MNHEY and CDR2 SVGAGI. Reprocessing the 5' RACE reads, TCRdb reports a single entry for every CDR3 protein and omits DNA. Here the sample table reports about 460,000 distinct CDR3 sequences. The sequenced sample was blood T cells: a sorted CD56 or NKG2C T cell subset, CD4+ or CD8+ T cells, or bulk PBMC T cells (not recorded which). The TCR was taken from a woman in her forties or fifties in good health. J is TRBJ2-7 and V is TRBV6-5; TCRdb designates TRBD2, a call that cannot be tested without DNA. The chain's CDR3 is CASSYPGTSGEQYF.